These 9 T cell receptor beta chains were all obtained from the same sample, sequenced in a study of cytomegalovirus exposure and HLA in healthy donors. 60 Vbeta and 13 Jbeta primers were used in PCR. Data came from immunoSEQ multiplex PCR; TCRdb stores just in-frame clones and leaves some out. In the table there are approximately 260,000 clones, 84% of which are singletons. Sequenced: PBMCs. The receptors originated from a woman between 35 and 50 years old in good health and CMV-seropositive.

This clone was detected only a few times. The chain is built from TRBV19 and TRBJ1-2; 7 bases line up with TRBD1. CDR3 length: 13 amino acids. The ends lost 6 bases at V and 8 bases at J; junction bases unmatched: 9. Germline CDR1 is LNHDA and CDR2 is SQIVND (reference sequence). The CDR3 nucleotides are TGTGCCAGTAGCGGAGGAGGGGGCTTGGGCTACACCTTC. This codes for CASSGGGGLGYTF.

The rearrangement links TRBV2 to TRBJ1-6; TRBD1 is a possible D gene (6 bases). CDR3 length equals 16 residues. V shed 7 bases and J shed 6 bases, with 19 bases lying between them. CDR1 SNHLY and CDR2 FYNNEI come from the germline V gene. CDR3 in amino acids: CASIASWGGLNSPLHF. In DNA form, the CDR3 reads TGTGCCAGCATTGCGTCCTGGGGGGGCCTTAATTCACCCCTCCACTTT.

The rearrangement uses TRBV28 and TRBJ1-4, with D unclear. Trimming removed 5 bases at V and 8 bases at J, with 15 bases between. The V gene's germline CDR1 is MDHEN and CDR2 SYDVKM. The CDR3 has 14 residues. CDR3 sequence (DNA): TGTGCCAGCAGTCCCACTGCGAATAAGGAAAAACTGTTTTTT. It translates to CASSPTANKEKLFF.

CDR3 bases: TGTGCCAGCAGTTTCTCCGGGACTAAATACCTTGGCACAGATACGCAGTATTTT. Translated: CASSFSGTKYLGTDTQYF. The chain couples TRBV28 to TRBJ2-3; TRBD2 matches 7 bases. The CDR3 length is 18 residues. V shed 3 bases, J shed 1 base, and the junction held 13 bases outside the gene matches. Per germline, CDR1 MDHEN and CDR2 SYDVKM.

V and J are TRBV6-1 and TRBJ2-2; D not resolved. The ends were cut back, 5 bases at V and 0 bases at J, with 10 bases in the middle. Germline V gene lookup returns CDR1 MNHNS and CDR2 SASEGT. The CDR3 is made up of 15 amino acids. CDR3 amino acids: CASSLGNSNTGELFF. The CDR3 bases are TGTGCCAGCAGTCTAGGTAACTCGAACACCGGGGAGCTGTTTTTT.

V is TRBV28 and J is TRBJ2-7, with 9 bases that match TRBD1. The V gene end was trimmed by 7 bases and the J gene end by 3 bases; junction bases not matched to a gene: 7. Looked up from germline, CDR1 is MDHEN and CDR2 is SYDVKM. The CDR3 extends over 14 amino acids. The CDR3 bases are TGTGCCAGCACCACGACAGGGGGTGGCTACGAGCAGTACTTC. Its protein product is CASTTTGGGYEQYF.

The genes are TRBV29-1 and TRBJ2-5, with a possible D match to TRBD1 (5 bases). This CDR3 contains 12 residues. Deletions cut 3 bases from V and 5 bases from J, with 10 bases between. The germline V gene has CDR1 SQVTM and CDR2 ANQGSEA. The CDR3 nucleotides are TGCAGCGTTGACAGGTCAGGGGAGACCCAGTACTTC. Protein: CSVDRSGETQYF.

The chain carries TRBV29-1 and TRBJ1-1; no firm D call. The CDR3 runs to 14 residues. Germline CDR1 reads SQVTM; CDR2 reads ANQGSEA. V dropped 4 bases and J dropped 3 bases, with 15 bases sitting between them. CDR3 nucleotides: TGCAGCGTTGGTTCGGCAGGTTTGTACACTGAAGCTTTCTTT. As protein: CSVGSAGLYTEAFF. Drawing the rest from reference TRBV29-1 and TRBJ1-1, the complete variable domain is SAVISQKPSRDICQRGTSLTIQCQVDSQVTMMFWYRQQPGQSLTLIATANQGSEATYESGFVIDKFPISRPNLTFSTLTVSNMSPEDSSIYLCSVGSAGLYTEAFFGQGTRLTVV.

The CDR3: CATSPDRVNQPQHF. In DNA form, the CDR3 reads TGTGCCACCAGCCCCGACAGGGTCAATCAGCCCCAGCATTTT. The V call is TRBV15, the J call TRBJ1-5; 7 bases map to TRBD1. The junction had 4 bases not matched to a gene; V was cut back by 5 bases and J by 3 bases. The CDR3 extends over 14 amino acids. CDR1 and CDR2 from the germline V gene are LNHNV and YYDKDF (reference sequence).